Given below is one T cell receptor beta chain in context. Antigen: not known. This entry comes from a study of shared clonotypes between healthy human individuals. Study as a whole: Per donor, three plates held CD4 naive cells, three held CD4 memory, two held CD8 naive and one held CD8 memory. Overall study results and limits: On the whole, naive subsets had larger estimated richness than memory subsets had. An effect of sequencing depth on clonotype sharing among donors was expected.

V was shortened by 6 bases and J by 1 base, with 10 bases between the two germline ends. CDR1 and CDR2 (germline): SQVTM, ANQGSEA. The CDR3 consists of 13 residues. TCRdb keeps only in-frame clones here, not all; method: immunoSEQ multiplex PCR. Among roughly 850,000 clones listed, about 96% were seen once. Selected positively for CCR7 and CD45RO-negative, naive CD8 cells excluded terminally differentiated effector memory CD45RA+ cells. Healthy adults negative for HIV, lacking recent acute infections or vaccinations, served as donors. This clonotype was obtained from a man aged 25-45 years in good health. The rearrangement links TRBV29-1 to TRBJ2-4; D remains ambiguous. The specimen was naive CD8+ T cells sorted from blood. The CDR3 is CSVLGMAKNIQYF. CDR3 coding DNA: TGCAGCGTCCTGGGGATGGCCAAAAACATTCAGTACTTC. Together with reference TRBV29-1 and TRBJ2-4, the CDR3 gives the full variable domain: SAVISQKPSRDICQRGTSLTIQCQVDSQVTMMFWYRQQPGQSLTLIATANQGSEATYESGFVIDKFPISRPNLTFSTLTVSNMSPEDSSIYLCSVLGMAKNIQYFGAGTRLSVL.